Below, 11 T cell receptor beta chains from the same sample are listed, as sequenced in a study of PD-1 blockade in classical Hodgkin lymphoma. Some clones are missing from TCRdb's copy, which holds only in-frame ones; the method was immunoSEQ multiplex PCR. The sample carries around 12,000 clones, 70% to 85% recorded once. Brentuximab vedotin exposure varied, and every patient relapsed after autologous stem cell transplantation. The study isolated CD8+ T cells from thawed PBMCs by magnetic negative selection. The material sequenced was CD8+ T cells from blood, taken at baseline. All receptors come from a human donor with classical Hodgkin lymphoma.

This clone has a handful of counts. The J gene is TRBJ1-5, the V gene TRBV5-5; weak D call: TRBD1 (6 bases). The ends were cut back, 0 bases at V and 7 bases at J, with 23 bases in the middle. Germline CDR1 reads SGHKS; CDR2 reads YYEKEE (reference sequence). This CDR3 has 18 residues. The CDR3 loop reads CASSLVSHRVWDEQPQHF. CDR3 DNA: TGTGCCAGCAGCTTGGTTTCCCACAGGGTTTGGGACGAACAGCCCCAGCATTTT.

The J gene is TRBJ2-7, the V gene TRBV6-5; D assignment may be TRBD1 or TRBD2 (5 bases each). The CDR3 is 12 residues long. The germline V and J ends were trimmed by 6 bases and 3 bases, with 9 bases remaining between them. Germline CDR1 reads MNHEY; CDR2 reads SVGAGI. DNA for the CDR3: TGTGCCAGCAGACTAGGGGACTACGAGCAGTACTTC. It encodes CASRLGDYEQYF.

Only one count was recorded for this clone. The rearrangement joins TRBV27 to TRBJ2-7; 7 bases are shared with TRBD1. V lost 5 bases to trimming and J lost 4 bases; unmatched junction nucleotides: 5. The V gene's germline CDR1 is MNHEY and CDR2 SMNVEV (reference sequence). The CDR3 contains 13 residues. CDR3 nucleotides: TGTGCCAGCAGTCCCGGGACAGCTTACGAGCAGTACTTC. Translated: CASSPGTAYEQYF.

The chain has TRBV10-2 and TRBJ2-3; 8 bases are shared with TRBD2. V was clipped by 6 bases and J by 7 bases; unmatched bases: 15. From germline, CDR1 is WSHSY and CDR2 SAAADI. The CDR3 spans 16 residues. CDR3 nucleotide sequence: TGCGCCAGCAGAGCGACCCCGCACGGGGGGGCAAATACGCAGTATTTT. It yields the protein CASRATPHGGANTQYF.

CDR3 protein: CASSGNPGNTIYF. The CDR3 DNA sequence: TGTGCCAGCAGTGGGAACCCTGGAAACACCATATATTTT. The chain carries TRBV2 and TRBJ1-3; D is unresolved. The CDR3 loop spans 13 amino acids. Germline assignment: CDR1 SNHLY and CDR2 FYNNEI. The V gene lost 4 bases and the J gene lost 2 bases, with 6 bases spanning the gap.

The rearrangement links TRBV15 to TRBJ2-7, with 8 nucleotides matching TRBD1. Germline-derived CDR1 and CDR2 are LNHNV and YYDKDF (reference sequence). Trimming took 5 bases from V and 6 from J; bases not matched to a gene: 3. The CDR3 contains 12 residues. CDR3 loop: CATSGTGGEQYF. The CDR3 DNA follows: TGTGCCACCAGCGGAACAGGGGGCGAGCAGTACTTC.

The chain carries TRBV28 and TRBJ1-1, with D perhaps matching TRBD1 (5 bases). The germline gives CDR1 MDHEN, CDR2 SYDVKM. CDR3 length: 14 amino acids. Deletions cut 1 base from V and 4 bases from J, with 10 bases between. CDR3 in DNA: TGTGCCAGCAGTTTATTGGGGGGAGGCACTGAAGCTTTCTTT. This translates into CASSLLGGGTEAFF.

V gene TRBV13 combines with J gene TRBJ2-2; the D gene could be TRBD1 or TRBD2 (6 bases each). Trimming pared 2 bases from V and 6 bases from J, leaving 16 bases between. This CDR3 comprises 16 residues. CDR1 PRHDT and CDR2 FYEKMQ come from the germline V gene (reference sequence). CDR3 DNA sequence: TGTGCCAGCAGCTTATTCCGGGGGCATTTGGCCGGGGAGCTGTTTTTT. Its translation is CASSLFRGHLAGELFF.

The genes are TRBV7-9 and TRBJ1-6, with no clear D. The V and J ends lost 7 bases and 10 bases respectively, with 14 bases between them. The V gene's germline CDR1 is SEHNR and CDR2 FQNEAQ (reference sequence). The CDR3 loop spans 13 amino acids. CDR3 in amino acids: CASTRPGGSPLHF. The CDR3 nucleotides read TGTGCCAGCACCCGCCCAGGAGGATCACCCCTCCACTTT.

The chain joins TRBV30 to TRBJ2-6; D possibly uses TRBD1 or TRBD2 (6 bases each). Germline V gene data show CDR1 as GTSNPN and CDR2 as SVGIG (reference sequence). The V and J ends lost 5 bases and 3 bases respectively, with 11 bases between them. The CDR3 covers 14 residues. The CDR3 DNA reads as TGTGCCTGGGTCCGGGGGCTTGGGGCCAACGTCCTGACTTTC. Its translation is CAWVRGLGANVLTF.

The gene calls are TRBV11-2 and TRBJ1-5; 9 nucleotides line up with TRBD1. Germline trimming cut 5 bases from V and 2 bases from J; bases unmatched to any gene: 4. Germline assignment: CDR1 SGHAT and CDR2 FQNNGV. The CDR3 has 15 amino acids. In nucleotides, the CDR3 is TGTGCCAGCAGCACGGGACAGGGAGGCAATCAGCCCCAGCATTTT. Its translation is CASSTGQGGNQPQHF.